Reported below is one TCR beta chain. This sample is drawn from a study of sequential checkpoint blockade in melanoma. This table comes from immunoSEQ multiplex PCR, and its TCRdb copy is limited to in-frame clones, with some not included. The data hold roughly 20,000 clones, with 72% observed a single time. Germline loops: CDR1 MNHEY, CDR2 SVGAGI. The V end was cut by 0 bases, the J end by 5 bases, with 11 bases between. The length of the CDR3 is 15 residues. Treatment here: randomized to nivolumab then ipilimumab (arm A) or the reverse (arm B). The source was CD8+ T cells sorted from blood (inferred from file names), collected from a patient given nivolumab and ipilimumab in sequence. The chain uses TRBV6-5 and TRBJ1-5, with D possibly matching TRBD1 (5 bases). The clonotype originates from a human donor with melanoma. CDR3 amino acids: CASSYSWGGDQPQHF. The CDR3 nucleotides are TGTGCCAGCAGTTACTCTTGGGGAGGGGATCAGCCCCAGCATTTT.